This entry features one T cell receptor beta chain sequence. Antigen unknown. The sample belongs to a study of cytomegalovirus exposure and HLA in healthy donors. The ends lost 0 bases at V and 4 bases at J; junction bases unmatched: 8. CDR1 is SGHNT, CDR2 YYREEE, per germline (reference sequence). CDR3 length: 16 residues. A multiplex PCR was run with 60 Vbeta primers and 13 Jbeta primers. In the original analysis: In a later analysis, the count reached 80 million or so unique TCR beta chains, with approximately 11 million shared. Sequenced by immunoSEQ multiplex PCR; TCRdb stores in-frame clones only, minus some. V, J and clone size derive from that table, while D and trimming were established from the DNA sequence. This sample has 120,000 to 150,000 clones, with 75% to 90% found just once. Study-level findings and limits: Later, TCR association rates were found to vary by HLA locus, highest for DRB1 and lowest for HLA-C. When the data were analyzed later, several of the most significant clusters appeared to be linked to common viral pathogens. Reportedly, fewer N-insertions than the 666-donor mean appeared in an Asian-associated ancestry cluster in a later analysis.

The material sequenced was PBMCs. This receptor was taken from a woman in her thirties in good health and CMV-seronegative. V usage is TRBV5-4 and J usage is TRBJ2-3; TRBD1 aligns across 7 bases. CDR3 amino acids: CASSLAATGSPDTQYF. CDR3 nucleotide sequence: TGTGCCAGCAGCTTGGCCGCGACAGGGTCTCCAGATACGCAGTATTTT.